This TCR beta chain was identified during a study of radiation and T cells in renal cell carcinoma. This table comes from immunoSEQ multiplex PCR, and its TCRdb copy is limited to in-frame clones, with some not included. The table has approximately 16,000 clones, 45% to 70% seen once. Treatment of the sample: treatment-naive control, cytoreductive nephrectomy. Sequenced control tumors were from about 10 males and several females, median age around 57. Deletions cut 2 bases from V and 3 bases from J, with 10 bases between. Germline values: CDR1 MNHEY, CDR2 SMNVEV (reference sequence). This CDR3 is built from 15 residues.

The rearrangement joins TRBV27 to TRBJ2-2; the D gene is possibly TRBD1 (5 bases). The TCR was taken from a man aged 45 to 65 with renal cell carcinoma. The specimen was tumor tissue, collected from a patient whose treatment was nephrectomy without radiotherapy. CDR3 sequence: CASSLAGRYTGELFF. In nucleotides, the CDR3 is TGTGCCAGCAGTTTAGCAGGGCGGTACACCGGGGAGCTGTTTTTT.